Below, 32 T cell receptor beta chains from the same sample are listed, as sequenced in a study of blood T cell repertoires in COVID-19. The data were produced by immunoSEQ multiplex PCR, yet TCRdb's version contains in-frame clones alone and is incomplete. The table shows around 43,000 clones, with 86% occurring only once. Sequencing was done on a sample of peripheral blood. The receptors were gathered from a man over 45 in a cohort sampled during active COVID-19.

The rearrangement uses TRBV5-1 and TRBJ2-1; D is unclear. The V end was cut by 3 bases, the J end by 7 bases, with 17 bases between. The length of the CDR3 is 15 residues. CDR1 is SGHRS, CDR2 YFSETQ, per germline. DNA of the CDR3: TGCGCCAGCAGCTCACCGCTCCCTCCGAGAAATGAGCAGTTCTTC. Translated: CASSSPLPPRNEQFF.

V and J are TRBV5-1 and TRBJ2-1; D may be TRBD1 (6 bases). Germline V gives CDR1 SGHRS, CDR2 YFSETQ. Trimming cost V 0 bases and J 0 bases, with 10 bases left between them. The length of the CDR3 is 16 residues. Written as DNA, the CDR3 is TGCGCCAGCAGCTTGGAAAACAGGGCCTCCTACAATGAGCAGTTCTTC. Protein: CASSLENRASYNEQFF.

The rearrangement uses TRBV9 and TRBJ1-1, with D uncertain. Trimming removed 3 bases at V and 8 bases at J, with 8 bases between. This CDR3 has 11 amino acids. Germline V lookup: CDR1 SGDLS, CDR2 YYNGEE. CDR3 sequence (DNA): TGTGCCAGCAGCGGGCCTCAGGAAGCTTTCTTT. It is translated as CASSGPQEAFF.

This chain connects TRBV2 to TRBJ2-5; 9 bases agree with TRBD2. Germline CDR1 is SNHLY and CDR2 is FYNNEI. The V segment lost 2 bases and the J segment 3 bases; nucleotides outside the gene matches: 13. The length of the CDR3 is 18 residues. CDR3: CASSEYGSASGNKETQYF. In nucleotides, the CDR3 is TGTGCCAGCAGTGAATATGGATCTGCTAGCGGGAATAAAGAGACCCAGTACTTC.

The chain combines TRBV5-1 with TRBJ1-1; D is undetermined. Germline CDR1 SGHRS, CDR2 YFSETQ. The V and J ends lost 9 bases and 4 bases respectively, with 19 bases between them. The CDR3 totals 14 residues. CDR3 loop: CATQPSPEATEAFF. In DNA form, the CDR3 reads TGCGCCACCCAACCTTCCCCCGAGGCCACTGAAGCTTTCTTT.

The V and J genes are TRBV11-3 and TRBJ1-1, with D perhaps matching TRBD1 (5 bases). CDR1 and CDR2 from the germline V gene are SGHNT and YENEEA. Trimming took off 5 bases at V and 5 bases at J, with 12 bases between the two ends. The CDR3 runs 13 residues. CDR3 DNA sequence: TGTGCCAGCAGCACGGGGGGAAGAACTGAAGCTTTCTTT. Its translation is CASSTGGRTEAFF.

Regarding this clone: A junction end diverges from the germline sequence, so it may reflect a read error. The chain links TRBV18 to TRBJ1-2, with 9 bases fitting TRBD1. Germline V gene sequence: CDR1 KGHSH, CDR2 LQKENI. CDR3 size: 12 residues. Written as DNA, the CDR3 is TGTGCCAGCTCACCAAGGGACAGGGCCATTCACTTC. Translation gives CASSPRDRAIHF.

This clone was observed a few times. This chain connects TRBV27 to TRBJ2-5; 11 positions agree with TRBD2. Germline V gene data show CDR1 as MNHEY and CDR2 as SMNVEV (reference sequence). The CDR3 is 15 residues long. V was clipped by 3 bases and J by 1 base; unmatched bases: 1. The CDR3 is CASSFLAGGQETQYF. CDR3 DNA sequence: TGTGCCAGCAGTTTTCTAGCGGGGGGCCAAGAGACCCAGTACTTC.

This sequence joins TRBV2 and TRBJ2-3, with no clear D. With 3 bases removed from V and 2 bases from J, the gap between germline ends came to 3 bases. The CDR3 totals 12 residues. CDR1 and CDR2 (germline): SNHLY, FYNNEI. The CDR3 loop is CASSDNTDTQYF. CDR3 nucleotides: TGTGCCAGCAGTGATAACACAGATACGCAGTATTTT.

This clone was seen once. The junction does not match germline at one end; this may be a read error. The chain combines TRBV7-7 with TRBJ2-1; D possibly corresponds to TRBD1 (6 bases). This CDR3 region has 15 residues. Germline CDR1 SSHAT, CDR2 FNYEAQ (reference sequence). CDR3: CASSLGPGAGDEQFF. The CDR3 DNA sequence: TGTGCTAGCAGCTTAGGTCCAGGGGCAGGGGATGAGCAGTTCTTC. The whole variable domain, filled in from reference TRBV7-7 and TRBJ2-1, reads GAGVSQSPRYKVTKRGQDVTLRCDPISSHATLYWYQQALGQGPEFLTYFNYEAQPDKSGLPSDRFSAERPEGSISTLTIQRTEQRDSAMYRCASSLGPGAGDEQFFGPGTRLTVL.

CDR3 residues: CASSYPGERTKNIQYF. The DNA for the CDR3 is TGTGCCAGCAGTTACCCTGGAGAGAGGACCAAAAACATTCAGTACTTC. The chain carries TRBV6-6 and TRBJ2-4; D not resolved. The CDR3 sequence is 16 residues long. Germline lookup yields CDR1 MNHNY and CDR2 SVGAGI (reference sequence). V gave up 2 bases and J gave up 2 bases, with 13 bases separating them.

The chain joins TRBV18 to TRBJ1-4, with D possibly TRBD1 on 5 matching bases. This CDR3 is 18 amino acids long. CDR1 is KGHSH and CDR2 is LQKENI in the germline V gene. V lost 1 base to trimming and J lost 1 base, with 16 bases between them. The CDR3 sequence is CASSPRPPPDRTNEKLFF. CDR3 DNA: TGTGCCAGCTCACCACGTCCTCCTCCCGACAGAACTAATGAAAAACTGTTTTTT.

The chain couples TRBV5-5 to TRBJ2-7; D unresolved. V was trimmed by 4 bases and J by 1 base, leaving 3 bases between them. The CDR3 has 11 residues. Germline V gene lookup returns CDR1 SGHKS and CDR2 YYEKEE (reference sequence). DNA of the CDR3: TGTGCCAGCAGCCCGTCCTACGAGCAGTACTTC. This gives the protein CASSPSYEQYF.

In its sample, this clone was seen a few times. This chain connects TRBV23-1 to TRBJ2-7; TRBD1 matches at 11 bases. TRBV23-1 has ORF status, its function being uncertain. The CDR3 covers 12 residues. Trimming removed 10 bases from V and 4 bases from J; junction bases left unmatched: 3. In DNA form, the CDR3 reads TGCGCCAAGGGACAGGGGGGTTACGAGCAGTACTTC. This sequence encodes CAKGQGGYEQYF.

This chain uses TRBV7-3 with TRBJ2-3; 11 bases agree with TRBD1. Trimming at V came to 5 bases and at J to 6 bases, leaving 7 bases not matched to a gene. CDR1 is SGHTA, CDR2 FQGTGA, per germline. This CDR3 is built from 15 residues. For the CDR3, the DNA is TGTGCCAGCAGCCCTGGGACAGGGGGGCCGGATACGCAGTATTTT. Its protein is CASSPGTGGPDTQYF.

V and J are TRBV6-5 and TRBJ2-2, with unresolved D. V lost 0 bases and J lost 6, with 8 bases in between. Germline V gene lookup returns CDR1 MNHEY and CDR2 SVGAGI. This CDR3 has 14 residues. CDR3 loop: CASSYSMAAGELFF. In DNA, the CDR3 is TGTGCCAGCAGTTACTCGATGGCAGCCGGGGAGCTGTTTTTT.

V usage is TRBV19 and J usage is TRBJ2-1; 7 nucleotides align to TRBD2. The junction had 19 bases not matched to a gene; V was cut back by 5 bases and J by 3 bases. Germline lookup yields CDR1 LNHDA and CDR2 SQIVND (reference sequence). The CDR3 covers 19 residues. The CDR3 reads CASSSLWRENSEGYNEQFF. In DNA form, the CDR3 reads TGTGCCAGTAGTTCCCTCTGGCGGGAGAATTCCGAGGGCTACAATGAGCAGTTCTTC.

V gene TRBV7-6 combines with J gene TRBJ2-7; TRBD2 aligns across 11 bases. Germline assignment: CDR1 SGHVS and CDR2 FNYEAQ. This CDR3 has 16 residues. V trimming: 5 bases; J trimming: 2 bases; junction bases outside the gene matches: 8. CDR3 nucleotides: TGTGCCAGCAGCGAGGGACTAGCGGAATCTACCTACGAGCAGTACTTC. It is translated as CASSEGLAESTYEQYF.

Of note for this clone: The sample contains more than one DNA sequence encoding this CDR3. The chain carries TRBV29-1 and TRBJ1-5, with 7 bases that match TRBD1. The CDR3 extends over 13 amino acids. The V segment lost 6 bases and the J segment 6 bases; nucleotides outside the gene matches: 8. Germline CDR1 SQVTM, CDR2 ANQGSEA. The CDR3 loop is CSVKKGAGQPQHF. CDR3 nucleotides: TGCAGCGTGAAAAAGGGGGCAGGTCAGCCCCAGCATTTT. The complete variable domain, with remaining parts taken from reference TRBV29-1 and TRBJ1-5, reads SAVISQKPSRDICQRGTSLTIQCQVDSQVTMMFWYRQQPGQSLTLIATANQGSEATYESGFVIDKFPISRPNLTFSTLTVSNMSPEDSSIYLCSVKKGAGQPQHFGDGTRLSIL.

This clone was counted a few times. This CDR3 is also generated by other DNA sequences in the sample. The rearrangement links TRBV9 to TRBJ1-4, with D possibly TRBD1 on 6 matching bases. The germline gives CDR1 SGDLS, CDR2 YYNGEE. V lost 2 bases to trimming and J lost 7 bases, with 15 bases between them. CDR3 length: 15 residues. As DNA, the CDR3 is TGTGCCAGCAGCGTCTCGGGGGGCGAAGGTGAAAAACTGTTTTTT. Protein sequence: CASSVSGGEGEKLFF.

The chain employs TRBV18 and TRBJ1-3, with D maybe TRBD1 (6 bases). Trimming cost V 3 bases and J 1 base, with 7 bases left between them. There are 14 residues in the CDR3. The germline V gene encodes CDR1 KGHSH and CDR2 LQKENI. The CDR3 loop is CASSPQGSGNTIYF. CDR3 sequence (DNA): TGTGCCAGCTCACCGCAGGGGTCTGGAAACACCATATATTTT.

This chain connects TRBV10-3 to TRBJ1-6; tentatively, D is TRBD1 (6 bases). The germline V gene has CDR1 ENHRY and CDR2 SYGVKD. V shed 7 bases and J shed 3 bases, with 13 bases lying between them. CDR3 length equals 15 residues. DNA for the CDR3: TGTGCCATCAATACGCTGGACAGCTATAATTCACCCCTCCACTTT. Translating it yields CAINTLDSYNSPLHF.

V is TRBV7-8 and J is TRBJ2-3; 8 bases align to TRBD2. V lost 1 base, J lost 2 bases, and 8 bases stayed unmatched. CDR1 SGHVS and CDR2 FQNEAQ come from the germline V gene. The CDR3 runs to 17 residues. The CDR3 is CASSLDLLAVNTDTQYF. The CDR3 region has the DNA TGTGCCAGCAGCTTAGATCTACTAGCGGTTAACACAGATACGCAGTATTTT.

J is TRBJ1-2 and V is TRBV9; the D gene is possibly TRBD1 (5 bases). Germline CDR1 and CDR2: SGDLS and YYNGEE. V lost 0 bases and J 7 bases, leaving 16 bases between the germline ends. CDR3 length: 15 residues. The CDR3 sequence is CASSVGIGAPGGYTF. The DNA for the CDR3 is TGTGCCAGCAGCGTAGGTATAGGGGCTCCCGGTGGCTACACCTTC.

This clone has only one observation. This chain's CDR3 is CASSLNRGTDTQYF. The CDR3 DNA reads as TGTGCCAGCAGCTTAAACAGGGGGACAGATACGCAGTATTTT. V and J are TRBV7-2 and TRBJ2-3; TRBD1 matches 8 bases. V shed 2 bases and J 3 bases; nucleotides not matched to a gene: 1. CDR1 and CDR2 (germline): SGHTA, FQGNSA. The CDR3 has 14 residues. Drawing the rest from reference TRBV7-2 and TRBJ2-3, the complete variable domain is GAGVSQSPSNKVTEKGKDVELRCDPISGHTALYWYRQSLGQGLEFLIYFQGNSAPDKSGLPSDRFSAERTGGSVSTLTIQRTQQEDSAVYLCASSLNRGTDTQYFGPGTRLTVL.

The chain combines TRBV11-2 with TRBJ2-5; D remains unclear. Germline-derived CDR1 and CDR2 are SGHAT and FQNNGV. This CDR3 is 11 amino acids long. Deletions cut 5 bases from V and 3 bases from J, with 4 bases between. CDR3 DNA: TGTGCCAGCAGCAGCAAAGAGACCCAGTACTTC. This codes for CASSSKETQYF.

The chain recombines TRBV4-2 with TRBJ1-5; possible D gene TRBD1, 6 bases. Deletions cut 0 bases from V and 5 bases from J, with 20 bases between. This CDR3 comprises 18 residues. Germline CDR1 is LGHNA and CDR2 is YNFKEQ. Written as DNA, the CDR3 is TGTGCCAGCAGCCAAGACTATTATAATGGGGGGGCCCATCAGCCCCAGCATTTT. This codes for CASSQDYYNGGAHQPQHF.

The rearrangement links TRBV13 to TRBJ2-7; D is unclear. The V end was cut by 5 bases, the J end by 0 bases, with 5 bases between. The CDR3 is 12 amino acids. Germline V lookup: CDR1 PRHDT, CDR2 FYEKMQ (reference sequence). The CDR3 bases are TGTGCCAGCAGCCCAAACTCCTACGAGCAGTACTTC. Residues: CASSPNSYEQYF.

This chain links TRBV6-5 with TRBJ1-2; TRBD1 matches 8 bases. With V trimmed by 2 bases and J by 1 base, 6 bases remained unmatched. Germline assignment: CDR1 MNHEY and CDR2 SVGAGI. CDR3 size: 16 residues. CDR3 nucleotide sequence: TGTGCCAGCAGTTACAGGGCAGGGGGCCTTAACTATGGCTACACCTTC. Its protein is CASSYRAGGLNYGYTF.

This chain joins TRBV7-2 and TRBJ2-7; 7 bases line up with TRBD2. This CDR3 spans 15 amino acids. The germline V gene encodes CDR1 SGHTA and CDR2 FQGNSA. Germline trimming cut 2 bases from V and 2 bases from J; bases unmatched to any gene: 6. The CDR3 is CASSLILAATYEQYF. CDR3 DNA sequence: TGTGCCAGCAGCTTAATTCTAGCGGCTACCTACGAGCAGTACTTC.

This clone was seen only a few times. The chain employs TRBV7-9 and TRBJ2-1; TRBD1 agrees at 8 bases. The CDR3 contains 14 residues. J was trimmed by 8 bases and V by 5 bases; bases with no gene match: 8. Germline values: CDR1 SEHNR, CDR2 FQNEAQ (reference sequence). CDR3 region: CASSPGTGFDEQFF. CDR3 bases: TGTGCCAGCAGCCCCGGGACAGGTTTTGATGAGCAGTTCTTC.

CDR3 bases: TGTGCCAGCAGTTTACGGAACAGGGTAGGTCACATGAACACTGAAGCTTTCTTT. This codes for CASSLRNRVGHMNTEAFF. The chain is built from TRBV27 and TRBJ1-1; a weak D match, TRBD1 (6 bases). The ends were cut back, 2 bases at V and 0 bases at J, with 19 bases in the middle. This CDR3 comprises 18 residues. The germline V gene has CDR1 MNHEY and CDR2 SMNVEV (reference sequence).